This entry concerns a single T cell receptor (beta chain). What it recognizes is unknown. The data originate from a study of T-cell memory formation after mild COVID-19. As for the study in general: The two donors had largely donor-specific TCR clusters.

Barcoded TCR alpha and TCR beta cDNA libraries with UMIs came from 5'RACE using constant-segment primers. In TCRdb, the 5' RACE reads were re-called with MiXCR into one record per CDR3 protein. The data show almost 350,000 distinct CDR3 sequences, approximately 22% seen once. This CDR3 comprises 13 residues. The germline CDR1 and CDR2 sequences are SEHNR and FQNEAQ (reference sequence). Trimming took off 4 bases at V and 8 bases at J, with 12 bases between the two ends. Study observations and caveats: Some responding clones appeared in pre-infection memory, suggesting cross-reactive memory joined. The main location of contracting CD4+ clones was CM and EM, and that of contracting CD8+ clones was EMRA.

The sample was PBMCs or a T cell subset sorted from them (not recorded which). This clonotype was sampled from a man between 18 and 35 years old who had mild COVID-19 (a few samples of this study predate the infection). Cell type and time point are not known. The rearrangement uses TRBV7-9 and TRBJ2-4; D possibly corresponds to TRBD2 (5 bases). CDR3: CASSWWELDIQYF. Written as DNA, the CDR3 is TGTGCCAGCAGCTGGTGGGAGTTGGACATTCAGTACTTC.